What follows describes a single T cell receptor beta chain. It lacks a known antigen. No clone much larger than this one lies a single base away; base qualities are absent. This sample stems from a study of shared clonotypes between healthy human individuals (dated by TCRdb to 2018 to 2020). Notes on the research overall: A few men and two women, aged 18 to 49 years, made up the cohort. Leukapheresis yielded between about 0.85 and 10 billion PBMCs per donor. The study deeply sequenced blood TCR repertoires of five healthy adults to estimate repertoire size and the extent of clonotype sharing between individuals. Libraries were prepared and TCR repertoires were sequenced by different laboratories using diverse techniques, in order to increase sequencing depth and limit assay-specific biases.

The research as a whole found: Sampling was restricted to blood, and TCR repertoires in tissue are likely to differ from TCR repertoires in blood. Pairwise subsampling indicated that sequencing depth was expected to affect the degree of clonotype sharing among donors. Because the study included only a small number of donors, the genetic and exposure-history diversity represented was limited.

Donors were healthy HIV-negative adults with no recently reported acute infections or vaccinations. Every donor was a Caucasian adult residing in Nashville, Tennessee, USA. For unsorted samples, 84 million or so PBMCs were counted, and genomic DNA was extracted using the QIAamp DNA Blood Mini kit. Blood was collected by leukapheresis, and PBMCs were isolated by Ficoll-Histopaque density gradient centrifugation and then cryopreserved in liquid nitrogen vapor phase. Using the deep immunoSEQ assay, multiplex PCR amplified TCR CDR3 regions from genomic DNA. For each cell subset, the extracted genomic DNA was distributed evenly across all wells of several immunoSEQ 96-well plates, and each plate served as one replicate. For unsorted PBMC, 300 to 350 ng genomic DNA, equal to roughly 32,000 T cell genomes, was loaded into each replicate PCR. Genomic DNA from unsorted PBMC was sequenced over ten immunoSEQ deep assay plates. Purified libraries were measured with a Qubit 3.0 fluorometer, size-checked on a Bioanalyzer 2100, and measured again with the KAPA Library Quantification kit. Every immunoSEQ 96-well plate was sequenced on a separate single-read 150-cycle Illumina NextSeq 550 flow cell. The authors processed their data as follows. Because the immunoSEQ output held only junctional sequences and lacked quality scores, the filtering could not match the filtering applied to full-length reads. To assign V/J genes and CDR3, sequences were annotated against IMGT germline references using PyIR, a Python wrapper for IgBLAST v1.9. Reads with weak V/J assignments (E-value above 1e-6), missing CDR3, stop codons, out-of-frame junctions, or ambiguous translated residues were removed. V3J clonotypes were defined as sequences sharing the same inferred V gene, J gene, and CDR3 amino acid sequence. Percentage overlap between repertoires was computed as shared unique clonotypes divided by the size of the smaller repertoire. RTK rarefaction, the Chao1 estimator, and Recon v2.1 estimates of unobserved clonotypes were used to assess repertoire richness. Drawn from immuneACCESS, this table holds only the in-frame rearrangements with V and J called that TCRdb kept. Clones are partly lost; checked studies trace under half to an unresolved V gene and leave the rest unexplained. V and J calls and clone size come straight from that table; D and trimming were deduced from the DNA. Across this sample there are more than 450,000 clones, with 70% to 80% seen only once. Of the sample, under 15% falls within the top ten clones.

Via the germline V gene, CDR1 is SGHAT and CDR2 FQNNGV. Between the V and J ends, shortened by 1 base and 4 bases respectively, the junction contains 12 bases. The CDR3, cysteine through phenylalanine, is 15 amino acids long. Only the CDR3 DNA stays, 45 bases, in frame from base 1. The V and J genes are TRBV11-2 and TRBJ2-3; tentative D gene TRBD1, with 5 bases matching. Sample: PBMCs. This sequence was found in a woman aged 40-49 years in good health. Some clones in this sample may be carry-over from other donors' samples. Read as DNA, the sequence is TGTGCCAGCAGCTTAGCGGCAGGGATAGCAGATACGCAGTATTTT. Its coded protein is CASSLAAGIADTQYF.